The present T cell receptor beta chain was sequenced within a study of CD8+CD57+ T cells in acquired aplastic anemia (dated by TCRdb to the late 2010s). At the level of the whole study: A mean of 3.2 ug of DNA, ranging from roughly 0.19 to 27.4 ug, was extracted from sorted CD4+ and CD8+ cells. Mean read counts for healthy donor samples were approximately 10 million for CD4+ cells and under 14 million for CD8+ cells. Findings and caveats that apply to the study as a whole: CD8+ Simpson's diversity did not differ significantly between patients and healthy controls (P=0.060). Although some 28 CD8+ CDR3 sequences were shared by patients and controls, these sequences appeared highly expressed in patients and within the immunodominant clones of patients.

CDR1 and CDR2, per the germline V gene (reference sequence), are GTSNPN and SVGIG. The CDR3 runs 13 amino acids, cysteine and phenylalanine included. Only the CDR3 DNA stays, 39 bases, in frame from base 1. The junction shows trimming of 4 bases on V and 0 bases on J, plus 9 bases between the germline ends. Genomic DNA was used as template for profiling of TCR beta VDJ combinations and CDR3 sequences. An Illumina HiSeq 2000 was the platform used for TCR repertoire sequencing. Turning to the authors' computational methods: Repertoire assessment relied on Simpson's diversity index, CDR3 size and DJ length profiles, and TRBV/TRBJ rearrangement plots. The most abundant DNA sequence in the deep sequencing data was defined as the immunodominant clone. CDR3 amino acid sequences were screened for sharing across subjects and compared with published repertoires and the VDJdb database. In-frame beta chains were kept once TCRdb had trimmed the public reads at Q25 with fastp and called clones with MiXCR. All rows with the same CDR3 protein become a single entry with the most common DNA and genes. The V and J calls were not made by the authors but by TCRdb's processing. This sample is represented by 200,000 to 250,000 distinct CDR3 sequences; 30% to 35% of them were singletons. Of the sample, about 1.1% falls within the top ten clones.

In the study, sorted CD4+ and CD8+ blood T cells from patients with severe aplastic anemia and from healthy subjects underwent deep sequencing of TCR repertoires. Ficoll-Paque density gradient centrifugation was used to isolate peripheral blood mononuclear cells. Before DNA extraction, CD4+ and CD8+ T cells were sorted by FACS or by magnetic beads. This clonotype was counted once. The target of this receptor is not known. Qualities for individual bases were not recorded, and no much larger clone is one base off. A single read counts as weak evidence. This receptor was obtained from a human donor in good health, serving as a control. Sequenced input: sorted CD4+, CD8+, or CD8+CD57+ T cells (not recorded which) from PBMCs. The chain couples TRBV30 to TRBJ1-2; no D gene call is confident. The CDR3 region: CAWIGRSNYGYTF. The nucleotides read TGTGCCTGGATTGGCAGGTCTAACTATGGCTACACCTTC.